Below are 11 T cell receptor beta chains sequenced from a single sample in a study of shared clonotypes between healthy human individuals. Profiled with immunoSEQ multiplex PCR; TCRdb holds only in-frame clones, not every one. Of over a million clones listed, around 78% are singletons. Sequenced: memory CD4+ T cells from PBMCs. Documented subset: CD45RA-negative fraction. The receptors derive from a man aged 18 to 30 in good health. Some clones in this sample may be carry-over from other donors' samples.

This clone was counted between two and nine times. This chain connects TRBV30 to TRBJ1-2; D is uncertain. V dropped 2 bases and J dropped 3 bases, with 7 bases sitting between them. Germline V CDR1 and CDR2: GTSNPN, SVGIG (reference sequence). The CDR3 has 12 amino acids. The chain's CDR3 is CAWSPGDYGYTF. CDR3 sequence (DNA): TGTGCCTGGAGTCCGGGTGACTATGGCTACACCTTC.

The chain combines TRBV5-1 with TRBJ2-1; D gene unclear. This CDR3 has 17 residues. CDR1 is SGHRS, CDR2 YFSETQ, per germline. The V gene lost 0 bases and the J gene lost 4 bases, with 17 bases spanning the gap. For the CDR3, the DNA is TGCGCCAGCAGCTTGGGGTCTGGTGATTTTCGGTACAATGAGCAGTTCTTC. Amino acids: CASSLGSGDFRYNEQFF.

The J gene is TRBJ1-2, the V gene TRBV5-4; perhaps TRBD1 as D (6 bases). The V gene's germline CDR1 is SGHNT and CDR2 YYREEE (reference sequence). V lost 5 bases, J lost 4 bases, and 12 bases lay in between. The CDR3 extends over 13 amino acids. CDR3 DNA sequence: TGTGCCAGCAGACCCGAGGGGGTCTATGGCTACACCTTC. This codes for CASRPEGVYGYTF.

The CDR3 coding sequence is TGTGCCAGAAGCTTGGGACAGAGCCCGCTCTATGGCTACACCTTC. Translation: CARSLGQSPLYGYTF. The rearrangement links TRBV5-3 to TRBJ1-2; D may be TRBD1 (5 bases). TRBV5-3 is filed as an ORF, its function uncertain. V lost 0 bases and J lost 4, with 13 bases in between. CDR3 length equals 15 residues.

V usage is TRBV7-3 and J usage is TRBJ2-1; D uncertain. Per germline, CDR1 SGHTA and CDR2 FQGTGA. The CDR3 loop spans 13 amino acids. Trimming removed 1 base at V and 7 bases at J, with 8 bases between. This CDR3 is CASSLIGPNEQFF. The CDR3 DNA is TGTGCCAGCAGCTTAATTGGCCCAAATGAGCAGTTCTTC.

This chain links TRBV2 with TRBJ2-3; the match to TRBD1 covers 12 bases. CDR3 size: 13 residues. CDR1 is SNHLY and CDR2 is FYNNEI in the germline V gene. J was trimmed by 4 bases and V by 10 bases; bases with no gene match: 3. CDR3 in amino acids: CATGTGGPDTQYF. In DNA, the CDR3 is TGTGCCACCGGGACAGGGGGCCCAGATACGCAGTATTTT.

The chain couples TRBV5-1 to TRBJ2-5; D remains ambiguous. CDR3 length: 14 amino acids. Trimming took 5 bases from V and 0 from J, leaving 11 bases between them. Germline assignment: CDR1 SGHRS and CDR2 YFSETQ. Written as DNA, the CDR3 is TGCGCCAGCAGGGTTGGTGGCTACCAAGAGACCCAGTACTTC. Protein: CASRVGGYQETQYF.

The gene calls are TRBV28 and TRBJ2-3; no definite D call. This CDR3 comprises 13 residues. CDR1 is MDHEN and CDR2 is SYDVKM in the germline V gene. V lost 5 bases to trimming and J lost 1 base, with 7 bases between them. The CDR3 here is CASSPSGTDTQYF. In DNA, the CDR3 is TGTGCCAGCAGTCCATCGGGCACAGATACGCAGTATTTT.

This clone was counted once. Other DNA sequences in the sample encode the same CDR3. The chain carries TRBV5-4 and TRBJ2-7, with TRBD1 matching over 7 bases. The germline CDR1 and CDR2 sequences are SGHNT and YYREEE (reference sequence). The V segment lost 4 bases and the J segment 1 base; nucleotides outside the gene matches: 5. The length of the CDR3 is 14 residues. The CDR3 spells CASSQGGASYEQYF. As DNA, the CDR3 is TGTGCCAGCAGCCAAGGGGGCGCGTCCTACGAGCAGTACTTC. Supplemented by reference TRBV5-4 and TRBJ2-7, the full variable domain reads ETGVTQSPTHLIKTRGQQVTLRCSSQSGHNTVSWYQQALGQGPQFIFQYYREEENGRGNFPPRFSGLQFPNYSSELNVNALELDDSALYLCASSQGGASYEQYFGPGTRLTVT.

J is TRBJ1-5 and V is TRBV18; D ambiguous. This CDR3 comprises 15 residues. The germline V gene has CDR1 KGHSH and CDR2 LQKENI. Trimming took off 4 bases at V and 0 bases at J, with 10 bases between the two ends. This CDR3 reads CASSRNPDSNQPQHF. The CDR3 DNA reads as TGTGCCAGCTCACGAAACCCAGATAGCAATCAGCCCCAGCATTTT. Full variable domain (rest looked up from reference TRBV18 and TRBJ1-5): NAGVMQNPRHLVRRRGQEARLRCSPMKGHSHVYWYRQLPEEGLKFMVYLQKENIIDESGMPKERFSAEFPKEGPSILRIQQVVRGDSAAYFCASSRNPDSNQPQHFGDGTRLSIL.

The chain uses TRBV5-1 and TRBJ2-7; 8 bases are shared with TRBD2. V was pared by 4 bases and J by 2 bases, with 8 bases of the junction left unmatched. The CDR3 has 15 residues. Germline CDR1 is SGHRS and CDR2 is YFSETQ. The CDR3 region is CASSPRTSHPYEQYF. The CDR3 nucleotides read TGCGCCAGCAGCCCACGGACTAGCCACCCCTACGAGCAGTACTTC.